This TCR beta chain originates from a study of cytotoxic CD8 clonotypes in ibrutinib-treated CLL. The study, taken as a whole, reports: The study found public clonotypes uncommon, contracting or stable on treatment. Clonality (at baseline) was higher than in age-matched healthy donors and tracked circulating CD8+ T-cell counts.

Comment on this clone: As yet, its antigen is unknown.

The data were produced by immunoSEQ multiplex PCR, yet TCRdb's version contains in-frame clones alone and is incomplete. Of more than 200,000 clones listed, 79% were seen once; the top ten hold 11%. Genomic DNA for TCR beta libraries, roughly 2.1 micrograms, came from cryopreserved PBMCs. The length of the CDR3 is 15 residues. Trimming took 1 base from V and 7 from J; bases not matched to a gene: 8. Per germline, CDR1 SGHVS and CDR2 FNYEAQ. The sequencing here drew on PBMCs, taken after 12 months of ibrutinib treatment. The sequence derives from a human donor with chronic lymphocytic leukemia. The chain is built from TRBV7-6 and TRBJ2-5; 8 bases align to TRBD2. Here the CDR3 DNA reads TGTGCCAGCAGCTTAGGGGGTAGCGGGGTCGGGACCCAGTACTTC. Translation: CASSLGGSGVGTQYF.